This TCR beta chain was retrieved from a study of radiation and T cells in renal cell carcinoma. General study results and limits: In blood, top tumor clones expanded by 2 weeks, shrinking by 4.

Indicated time point: baseline pretreatment blood. Documented treatment: 15 Gy SBRT to primary tumor, nephrectomy 4 weeks later. Serial blood draws occurred at baseline and 2 and 4 weeks post-SBRT. V was pared by 3 bases and J by 4 bases, with 9 bases between. From germline, CDR1 is SQVTM and CDR2 ANQGSEA. There are 12 residues in the CDR3. Concerning this clone itself: Its antigen is still unknown.

Some clones are missing from TCRdb's copy, which holds only in-frame ones; the method was immunoSEQ multiplex PCR. The sample has 150,000 or so clones; around 90% are singletons. The specimen comprised blood, sampled from a patient whose treatment included radiotherapy and nephrectomy. The chain is built from TRBV29-1 and TRBJ1-2; D is ambiguous. This receptor was obtained from a woman aged 70-85 years with renal cell carcinoma. CDR3 sequence (DNA): TGCAGCGTTGACACGGCGGGCTATGGCTACACCTTC. This translates into CSVDTAGYGYTF.